One and the same sample provided the 30 T cell receptor beta chains below, sequenced in a study of beta chain features in type 1 diabetes. Reverse transcription of all isolated RNA meant that expressed TCRB transcripts were sequenced. Assay: immunoSEQ multiplex PCR; the TCRdb copy retains only in-frame clones and omits some. The sample lists roughly 500,000 clones; 30% were seen once. The source material was naive CD4+ T cells from blood. These TCRs come from a man between 18 and 29 years old in good health.

This clone showed up just a few times. The rearrangement uses TRBV28 and TRBJ2-5; perhaps TRBD2 as D (6 bases). CDR3 length: 13 residues. Germline-derived CDR1 and CDR2 are MDHEN and SYDVKM. Trimming cost V 2 bases and J 4 bases, with 8 bases left between them. This CDR3 is CASSLGRRETQYF. CDR3 nucleotides: TGTGCCAGCAGTTTAGGGAGGCGAGAGACCCAGTACTTC.

There are a few counts of this clone. J is TRBJ1-4 and V is TRBV29-1; no firm D call. Germline loops: CDR1 SQVTM, CDR2 ANQGSEA. Trimming left V 2 bases short and J 10 bases short, with 20 bases between. CDR3 length equals 15 residues. CDR3 sequence reads: CSVEKFRLQSVKLFF. As DNA, the CDR3 is TGCAGCGTTGAAAAGTTCCGGCTACAAAGTGTAAAACTGTTTTTT. The whole variable domain, remainder taken from reference TRBV29-1 and TRBJ1-4, is SAVISQKPSRDICQRGTSLTIQCQVDSQVTMMFWYRQQPGQSLTLIATANQGSEATYESGFVIDKFPISRPNLTFSTLTVSNMSPEDSSIYLCSVEKFRLQSVKLFFGSGTQLSVL.

The J gene is TRBJ2-7, the V gene TRBV18, with 10 bases matching TRBD2. Germline V CDR1 and CDR2: KGHSH, LQKENI. The V gene end was trimmed by 0 bases and the J gene end by 3 bases; junction bases not matched to a gene: 5. The CDR3 extends over 16 amino acids. The CDR3 nucleotides are TGTGCCAGCTCACCACCAAGCGGGAGGGCCGGCTACGAGCAGTACTTC. This encodes CASSPPSGRAGYEQYF.

This sequence joins TRBV5-1 and TRBJ2-4; D is perhaps TRBD1 (5 bases). From germline, CDR1 is SGHRS and CDR2 YFSETQ. CDR3 length equals 18 residues. The V and J ends lost 0 bases and 1 base respectively, with 17 bases between them. CDR3 nucleotides: TGCGCCAGCAGCTTGGGGTGGGCAGGGCTCATCGCCAAAAACATTCAGTACTTC. As protein: CASSLGWAGLIAKNIQYF.

The rearrangement uses TRBV30 and TRBJ2-3, with 10 bases fitting TRBD2. The CDR3 spans 16 residues. V trimming: 1 base; J trimming: 3 bases; junction bases outside the gene matches: 7. Germline V CDR1 and CDR2: GTSNPN, SVGIG (reference sequence). CDR3 sequence: CAWSGASGSITDTQYF. The DNA for the CDR3 is TGTGCCTGGAGTGGAGCTAGCGGGAGCATTACAGATACGCAGTATTTT.

Only a few counts were recorded for this clone. This chain uses TRBV19 with TRBJ2-1; D uncertain. The CDR3 length is 13 residues. Per the germline V gene, CDR1 is LNHDA and CDR2 is SQIVND (reference sequence). V dropped 4 bases and J dropped 6 bases, with 10 bases sitting between them. This CDR3 is CASSNALLNEQFF. The DNA of the CDR3 is TGTGCCAGTAGTAACGCATTACTCAATGAGCAGTTCTTC.

V gene TRBV18 combines with J gene TRBJ1-2, with TRBD1 identical over 7 bases. The V gene end was trimmed by 2 bases and the J gene end by 4 bases; junction bases not matched to a gene: 10. The CDR3 contains 16 residues. Germline V gene lookup returns CDR1 KGHSH and CDR2 LQKENI. The CDR3 nucleotides are TGTGCCAGCTCACCAACGACAGGGTGGGAGCGCTATGGCTACACCTTC. It translates to CASSPTTGWERYGYTF.

This clone was picked up a small number of times. The chain recombines TRBV4-1 with TRBJ2-7; D gene uncertain. V lost 5 bases, J lost 3 bases, and 11 bases lay in between. The CDR3 has 13 amino acids. Germline V CDR1 and CDR2: MGHRA, YSYEKL. In DNA, the CDR3 is TGCGCCAGCAGCGACGGCGAAGGCTACGAGCAGTACTTC. Translated, it gives CASSDGEGYEQYF.

Concerning this clone itself: This sample also contains other DNA sequences that code for the same CDR3. The V call is TRBV30, the J call TRBJ2-7; no reliable D call. Germline V lookup: CDR1 GTSNPN, CDR2 SVGIG (reference sequence). This CDR3 contains 12 residues. The V end was cut by 2 bases, the J end by 0 bases, with 5 bases between. CDR3 loop: CAWSSSSYEQYF. The DNA of the CDR3 is TGTGCCTGGAGTAGTTCCTCCTACGAGCAGTACTTC.

V gene TRBV25-1 combines with J gene TRBJ2-7; a possible D gene is TRBD1 (5 bases). The CDR3 loop spans 15 amino acids. In germline, CDR1 is MGHDK, CDR2 SYGVNS. Trimming took off 1 base at V and 2 bases at J, with 12 bases between the two ends. DNA for the CDR3: TGTGCCAGCAGTGAATTTCGAACAGGAGCCTACGAGCAGTACTTC. Its translation: CASSEFRTGAYEQYF.

The chain has TRBV2 and TRBJ1-1; the D is unclear. The CDR3 has 11 residues. Trimming cost V 6 bases and J 0 bases, with 2 bases left between them. The germline CDR1 and CDR2 sequences are SNHLY and FYNNEI. The CDR3, as DNA: TGTGCCAGCAGCGTGAACACTGAAGCTTTCTTT. This sequence encodes CASSVNTEAFF.

The chain links TRBV29-1 to TRBJ2-1, with 9 bases aligning to TRBD1. The V segment lost 6 bases and the J segment 9 bases; nucleotides outside the gene matches: 9. Germline V gene lookup returns CDR1 SQVTM and CDR2 ANQGSEA. The CDR3 contains 13 residues. In DNA, the CDR3 is TGCAGCGTGAGGGGACAGGGTCGAGGTGAGCAGTTCTTC. Amino acids: CSVRGQGRGEQFF.

The genes are TRBV30 and TRBJ2-3, with TRBD2 matching 12 bases. Germline assignment: CDR1 GTSNPN and CDR2 SVGIG (reference sequence). The ends lost 3 bases at V and 4 bases at J; junction bases unmatched: 8. CDR3 length: 16 amino acids. This CDR3 reads CAWSAASGGAPDTQYF. The CDR3 DNA reads TGTGCCTGGAGCGCAGCTAGCGGGGGGGCCCCAGATACGCAGTATTTT.

The chain employs TRBV7-9 and TRBJ2-7; TRBD1 matches at 12 bases. CDR1 is SEHNR and CDR2 is FQNEAQ in the germline V gene (reference sequence). With 5 bases clipped from V and 4 bases from J, the junction kept 6 bases outside the gene matches. The CDR3 runs 15 residues. The CDR3 DNA sequence: TGTGCCAGCAGCACTACGGGACAGGGGGCTTACGAGCAGTACTTC. This gives the protein CASSTTGQGAYEQYF.

This clone was picked up a small number of times. This chain links TRBV6-6 with TRBJ1-4; D is unclear. CDR1 is MNHNY, CDR2 SVGAGI, per germline (reference sequence). V was trimmed by 5 bases and J by 8 bases, leaving 9 bases between them. This CDR3 comprises 12 residues. CDR3 nucleotides: TGTGCCAGCAGTCCTTCGCTGGAAAAACTGTTTTTT. As protein: CASSPSLEKLFF.

The chain joins TRBV13 to TRBJ2-1, with D perhaps assigned TRBD1 or TRBD2 (6 bases each). Trimming shortened V by 3 bases and J by 4 bases, and 34 bases separated the two germline ends. From germline, CDR1 is PRHDT and CDR2 FYEKMQ (reference sequence). CDR3 size: 22 residues. CDR3 protein: CASSFKLGTGRLTGGKYNEQFF. The CDR3 bases are TGTGCCAGCAGCTTTAAGTTGGGCACAGGGCGCCTGACTGGCGGGAAGTACAATGAGCAGTTCTTC. The whole variable domain, filled in from reference TRBV13 and TRBJ2-1, reads AAGVIQSPRHLIKEKRETATLKCYPIPRHDTVYWYQQGPGQDPQFLISFYEKMQSDKGSIPDRFSAQQFSDYHSELNMSSLELGDSALYFCASSFKLGTGRLTGGKYNEQFFGPGTRLTVL.

The chain uses TRBV29-1 and TRBJ2-2; D is undetermined. V shed 3 bases and J shed 0 bases, with 11 bases lying between them. The CDR3 extends over 15 amino acids. In germline, CDR1 is SQVTM, CDR2 ANQGSEA. As DNA, the CDR3 is TGCAGCGTTGACCACTCCGGGTCGAACACCGGGGAGCTGTTTTTT. It encodes CSVDHSGSNTGELFF.

The rearrangement joins TRBV4-3 to TRBJ2-5, with D tentatively TRBD2 (5 bases). This CDR3 is built from 13 residues. With 1 base removed from V and 2 bases from J, the gap between germline ends came to 5 bases. Germline V CDR1 and CDR2: LGHNA, YSLEER. The chain's CDR3 is CASSQGGQETQYF. The CDR3 nucleotides are TGCGCCAGCAGCCAAGGAGGGCAAGAGACCCAGTACTTC.

This clone appeared a few times. V and J are TRBV28 and TRBJ2-3; D unclear. Germline CDR1 is MDHEN and CDR2 is SYDVKM. The CDR3 sequence is 12 residues long. Trimming removed 6 bases from V and 2 bases from J, with 6 bases in between. The CDR3 bases are TGTGCCAGCAGCCCTAACACAGATACGCAGTATTTT. The encoded protein is CASSPNTDTQYF.

This chain joins TRBV30 and TRBJ2-7; perhaps TRBD2 as D (5 bases). V was trimmed by 0 bases and J by 2 bases, leaving 17 bases between them. Germline V gene data show CDR1 as GTSNPN and CDR2 as SVGIG (reference sequence). The CDR3 is 16 residues long. The CDR3 sequence: CAWSVFGGSNAYEQYF. For the CDR3, the DNA is TGTGCCTGGAGTGTATTTGGCGGGTCGAACGCCTACGAGCAGTACTTC.

V gene TRBV11-2 combines with J gene TRBJ2-1; D remains unclear. CDR3 length: 13 residues. The germline CDR1 and CDR2 sequences are SGHAT and FQNNGV. Trimming pared 0 bases from V and 8 bases from J, leaving 8 bases between. The CDR3 sequence: CASSLDTFYEQFF. The CDR3 bases are TGTGCCAGCAGCTTAGATACGTTTTATGAGCAGTTCTTC.

The chain employs TRBV30 and TRBJ2-7; TRBD1 matches 7 bases. The CDR3 contains 12 residues. V lost 5 bases, J lost 3 bases, and 4 bases stayed unmatched. CDR1 and CDR2 (germline): GTSNPN, SVGIG (reference sequence). The CDR3 DNA sequence: TGTGCCTGGGCTAACAGGGGCTACGAGCAGTACTTC. Residues: CAWANRGYEQYF.

J is TRBJ2-7 and V is TRBV9, with D unclear. Trimming left V 4 bases short and J 1 base short, with 9 bases between. CDR1 and CDR2 from the germline V gene are SGDLS and YYNGEE. This CDR3 region has 13 residues. The CDR3 protein is CASSKTGSYEQYF. The CDR3 DNA sequence: TGTGCCAGCAGCAAGACTGGATCCTACGAGCAGTACTTC.

This clone has a handful of counts. The rearrangement links TRBV7-6 to TRBJ2-7; 7 bases match TRBD1. The CDR3 spans 15 residues. Trimming took 6 bases from V and 5 from J; bases not matched to a gene: 13. The germline V gene encodes CDR1 SGHVS and CDR2 FNYEAQ. This CDR3 reads CASSPYRGQGHEQYF. The CDR3 DNA follows: TGTGCCAGCAGTCCCTATAGGGGGCAGGGGCACGAGCAGTACTTC.

The sample holds a few counts of this clone. A junction boundary mismatches the germline segment, possibly from a read error. The chain has TRBV7-9 and TRBJ2-3, with TRBD2 matching over 9 bases. The CDR3 sequence is 15 residues long. Per germline, CDR1 SEHNR and CDR2 FQNEAQ (reference sequence). CDR3 sequence reads: CASNLRGGRGDTQYF. The CDR3 DNA sequence: TGTGCCAGCAACTTAAGAGGCGGGAGGGGAGATACGCAGTATTTT.

The rearrangement joins TRBV7-9 to TRBJ1-6, with a possible D match to TRBD1 (6 bases). The CDR3 loop spans 14 amino acids. The V end was cut by 7 bases, the J end by 7 bases, with 14 bases between. Germline V CDR1 and CDR2: SEHNR, FQNEAQ (reference sequence). The CDR3 DNA reads TGTGCCAGCACTCTTGCAGGGGAGAATTCACCCCTCCACTTT. This codes for CASTLAGENSPLHF.

This clone was seen a few times. The genes are TRBV2 and TRBJ2-2, with D maybe TRBD1 (6 bases). This CDR3 comprises 13 residues. Germline V gene sequence: CDR1 SNHLY, CDR2 FYNNEI. Trimming shortened V by 10 bases and J by 1 base, and 10 bases separated the two germline ends. The CDR3 is CATRTENTGELFF. The DNA for the CDR3 is TGTGCCACCAGGACAGAGAACACCGGGGAGCTGTTTTTT.

The chain is built from TRBV5-1 and TRBJ2-1, with D perhaps TRBD2 (5 bases). CDR1 SGHRS and CDR2 YFSETQ come from the germline V gene. The CDR3 runs to 16 residues. V shed 6 bases and J shed 6 bases, with 22 bases lying between them. DNA of the CDR3: TGCGCCAGCAAAGTTGAGGGAATCGCCCCCTTCAATGAGCAGTTCTTC. This gives the protein CASKVEGIAPFNEQFF.

This clone was detected a few times. The sample has other DNA sequences that encode this CDR3 too. Here the CDR3 reads CAWSVRGNQPQHF. CDR3 coding DNA: TGTGCCTGGAGTGTACGAGGGAATCAGCCCCAGCATTTT. The genes are TRBV30 and TRBJ1-5, with D hard to call. Germline assignment: CDR1 GTSNPN and CDR2 SVGIG (reference sequence). V was trimmed by 0 bases and J by 4 bases, leaving 7 bases between them. This CDR3 contains 13 residues.

The V gene is TRBV18, the J gene TRBJ2-3; 8 positions match TRBD2. The V segment lost 3 bases and the J segment 6 bases; nucleotides outside the gene matches: 11. CDR3 size: 16 residues. Germline V gene lookup returns CDR1 KGHSH and CDR2 LQKENI. In DNA form, the CDR3 reads TGTGCCAGCTCACCCCTCAGAGCGGGAGTAATGGATACGCAGTATTTT. Its translation: CASSPLRAGVMDTQYF.